This TCR beta chain was retrieved from a study of T cells in Graves' hyperthyroidism and ophthalmopathy. Overall study findings and caveats: Ophthalmopathy could be told apart from stable hyperthyroidism with a 13 V-J model.

Hyperthyroidism, newly diagnosed and lasting under 2 months, affected patients aged 18 to 65. Amplification of TCR beta CDR3 regions used RNA as the template. The TCR CDR3 first-round RT-PCR relied on the HTBI primer set. TCRdb independently ran MiXCR on the multiplex PCR reads; one entry per CDR3 protein. This sample has roughly 710,000 distinct CDR3 sequences, with 35% found just once. V was clipped by 4 bases and J by 0 bases, with 12 bases between them. The germline gives CDR1 KGHSH, CDR2 LQKENI. The CDR3 loop spans 15 amino acids. As concerns this clonotype: The antigen is unknown.

Sequencing was done on a sample of blood. V usage is TRBV18 and J usage is TRBJ2-5; D uncertain. This sequence originates from a middle-aged woman with Graves' hyperthyroidism. This CDR3 reads CASSHYRSNQETQYF. The CDR3 DNA sequence: TGTGCCAGCTCACATTATAGATCTAACCAAGAGACCCAGTACTTC.